This T cell receptor (beta chain) was sequenced during a study of blood T cell repertoires in COVID-19. Across the whole study: The study drew acute and convalescent COVID-19 samples from the United States, Italy and Spain. The analysed material was cDNA or gDNA that came from T cells, B-cell-depleted T cells, or PBMCs.

Authors' analysis steps: Researchers report that nucleated cell counts were estimated from reference gene primer amplification. Only in-frame clones appear in the TCRdb table, and some are missing; sequencing was by immunoSEQ multiplex PCR. V and J calls plus clone size are reproduced from that table; the DNA served to infer D and trimming. The sample contains some 93,000 clones, approximately 86% of which appear only once. The clonotype originates from a man aged 55 to 70 with acute or convalescent COVID-19. The specimen was peripheral blood.

CDR3 protein: CSADRTGGGNEQFF. The CDR3 DNA is TGCAGCGCCGACCGGACAGGGGGAGGCAATGAGCAGTTCTTC. The gene calls are TRBV29-1 and TRBJ2-1; the match to TRBD1 covers 10 bases. Germline V CDR1 and CDR2: SQVTM, ANQGSEA. This CDR3 is built from 14 residues. The junction had 9 bases not matched to a gene; V was cut back by 7 bases and J by 6 bases.